This TCR beta chain is from a study of cytomegalovirus exposure and HLA in healthy donors. The PCR had 60 Vbeta and 13 Jbeta primers. Clones were sequenced by immunoSEQ multiplex PCR, and TCRdb holds only the in-frame ones, with some missing. The profile shows around 130,000 clones, 80% to 90% of them singletons. With respect to this clone: Its antigen is not identified.

Findings of the study overall: A later analysis found TCR association rates differed by HLA locus, highest for DRB1 and lowest for HLA-C. TCR beta sequences reportedly predicted the HLA-A and HLA-B alleles of most subjects accurately. Follow-up analysis later connected one missense variant in DCLRE1C with trimming of TCR beta V- and J-genes.

The germline V gene has CDR1 MNHEY and CDR2 SMNVEV (reference sequence). The CDR3 spans 13 residues. The V gene lost 3 bases and the J gene lost 3 bases, with 9 bases spanning the gap. The clonotype originates from a woman aged 18 to 35 in good health and CMV-seropositive. Input material: PBMCs. The chain joins TRBV27 to TRBJ2-7; maybe TRBD1 (6 bases). The CDR3 sequence is CASSLGQNYEQYF. In nucleotides, the CDR3 is TGTGCCAGCAGTTTGGGACAAAACTACGAGCAGTACTTC.